A single sample is the source of the 11 T cell receptor beta chains below, sequenced in a study of shared clonotypes between healthy human individuals. Method: immunoSEQ multiplex PCR; TCRdb's copy keeps in-frame clones and lacks some. The table includes over 2 million clones, around 92% detected once. The sample comprised naive CD4+ T cells from PBMCs. Described subset: CD45RA+ positively selected. Every receptor here comes from a man between 18 and 35 years old in good health. Some clones in this sample may be carry-over from other donors' samples.

The rearrangement joins TRBV25-1 to TRBJ1-2, with D unclear. Between the trimmed V and J ends, which lost 2 bases and 0 bases, there was a span of 10 bases. Germline-derived CDR1 and CDR2 are MGHDK and SYGVNS. The CDR3 extends over 15 amino acids. This CDR3 is CASSELGGSNYGYTF. The DNA of the CDR3 is TGTGCCAGCAGTGAACTTGGAGGGTCTAACTATGGCTACACCTTC.

The J gene is TRBJ1-4, the V gene TRBV5-6; the match to TRBD1 covers 7 bases. The V and J ends lost 1 base and 5 bases, in that order; junction bases with no gene match: 2. CDR3 length equals 14 residues. Per germline, CDR1 SGHDT and CDR2 YYEEEE. The CDR3 region is CASSLSDRNEKLFF. In DNA form, the CDR3 reads TGTGCCAGCAGCTTGTCGGACAGGAATGAAAAACTGTTTTTT.

Comment on this clone: The same CDR3 can be traced to other DNA sequences in this sample. As DNA, the CDR3 is TGTGCCAGCAGCCTTACAGGGGAGGAGACCCAGTACTTC. Encoded protein: CASSLTGEETQYF. The chain has TRBV7-9 and TRBJ2-5, with 7 bases fitting TRBD1. The CDR3 contains 13 residues. Germline V CDR1 and CDR2: SEHNR, FQNEAQ (reference sequence). Unmatched junction bases numbered 5, after V lost 5 bases and J lost 5 bases.

This clone was seen only a few times. Other DNA sequences in this sample translate to the same CDR3. The chain employs TRBV2 and TRBJ1-2, with D possibly being TRBD1 (5 bases). From germline, CDR1 is SNHLY and CDR2 FYNNEI. V was cut by 1 base and J by 7 bases, with 7 bases left in between. CDR3 length equals 12 residues. The CDR3 DNA is TGTGCCAGCAGTGAAGGTGGGGGTGGCTACACCTTC. Its translation: CASSEGGGGYTF.

The gene calls are TRBV29-1 and TRBJ1-2; a possible D gene is TRBD1 (6 bases). Trimming removed 4 bases at V and 4 bases at J, with 22 bases between. Germline-derived CDR1 and CDR2 are SQVTM and ANQGSEA. The CDR3 contains 16 residues. CDR3 bases: TGCAGCGTTGGGACATCAACAGGGTTCGTTGGCTATGGCTACACCTTC. Protein product: CSVGTSTGFVGYGYTF.

The DNA for the CDR3 is TGTGCCAGCAGCTTGACAGGGTGGTACGGTGAGCAGTTCTTC. Translation: CASSLTGWYGEQFF. The chain employs TRBV7-9 and TRBJ2-1, with 7 nucleotides matching TRBD1. Per germline, CDR1 SEHNR and CDR2 FQNEAQ (reference sequence). The CDR3 covers 14 residues. V shed 3 bases, J shed 9 bases, and the junction held 8 bases outside the gene matches.

J is TRBJ2-7 and V is TRBV15; a possible D gene is TRBD2 (6 bases). The germline V and J ends were trimmed by 1 base and 3 bases, with 10 bases remaining between them. CDR1 is LNHNV and CDR2 is YYDKDF in the germline V gene (reference sequence). CDR3 length: 14 amino acids. The CDR3 loop is CATSRVRGIYEQYF. As DNA, the CDR3 is TGTGCCACCAGCAGAGTTCGGGGGATCTACGAGCAGTACTTC.

DNA for the CDR3: TGTGCCAGCAGTAATGCGGTGGGGGAGACCCAGTACTTC. This sequence encodes CASSNAVGETQYF. The V call is TRBV9, the J call TRBJ2-5; D not resolved. V lost 5 bases and J 5 bases, leaving 13 bases between the germline ends. The CDR3 length is 13 residues. Germline CDR1 SGDLS, CDR2 YYNGEE.

This clone appeared once. The junction shows a germline mismatch at one end, possibly a read error. The rearrangement links TRBV2 to TRBJ1-2; 9 bases are shared with TRBD1. Germline loops: CDR1 SNHLY, CDR2 FYNNEI. CDR3 length equals 14 residues. The CDR3 DNA follows: TGTGCCAGCAGGGAAGACAGGGGGTCGTATGGCTACACCTTC. This encodes CASREDRGSYGYTF.

The chain has TRBV7-9 and TRBJ2-7; D is unresolved. V lost 5 bases and J lost 6, with 17 bases in between. This CDR3 is built from 14 residues. Germline-derived CDR1 and CDR2 are SEHNR and FQNEAQ (reference sequence). The CDR3 loop reads CASSTRPPKGEQYF. CDR3 DNA sequence: TGTGCCAGCAGCACCCGTCCGCCCAAGGGCGAGCAGTACTTC.

The chain uses TRBV11-2 and TRBJ1-1; 9 bases are a match to TRBD1. The V gene's germline CDR1 is SGHAT and CDR2 FQNNGV. V lost 5 bases and J lost 4; bases outside the gene matches: 11. The CDR3 spans 16 residues. DNA for the CDR3: TGTGCCAGCAGCCTATTACAGGGGGCGGCCGGCACTGAAGCTTTCTTT. It translates to CASSLLQGAAGTEAFF.